This T cell receptor (beta chain) appears in the sequencing data of a study of CD8 T cells in ankylosing spondylitis. TCRdb recomputed calls from the 5' RACE reads with MiXCR, one row per CDR3 protein. The sample yields approximately 290,000 distinct CDR3 sequences, 20% to 25% seen once. Concerning this clonotype: The antigen remains undetermined.

The CDR3 consists of 13 residues. Trimming removed 4 bases at V and 4 bases at J, with 11 bases between. Germline CDR1 and CDR2: SGHRS and YFSETQ. General study points: The study looked at matched synovial fluid samples from ankylosing spondylitis patients. Disease-linked clones were reported to be significantly enriched there.

The rearrangement joins TRBV5-1 to TRBJ1-2; D call uncertain. The sequence derives from a female donor with ankylosing spondylitis or in good health (not recorded which). Material: blood, either unsorted or a sorted T cell fraction (not recorded which). The DNA for the CDR3 is TGCGCCAGCAGCGAGGGAGAGGCCTATGGCTACACCTTC. Translating it yields CASSEGEAYGYTF. The variable domain in full, with the rest retrieved from reference TRBV5-1 and TRBJ1-2, is KAGVTQTPRYLIKTRGQQVTLSCSPISGHRSVSWYQQTPGQGLQFLFEYFSETQRNKGNFPGRFSGRQFSNSRSEMNVSTLELGDSALYLCASSEGEAYGYTFGSGTRLTVV.